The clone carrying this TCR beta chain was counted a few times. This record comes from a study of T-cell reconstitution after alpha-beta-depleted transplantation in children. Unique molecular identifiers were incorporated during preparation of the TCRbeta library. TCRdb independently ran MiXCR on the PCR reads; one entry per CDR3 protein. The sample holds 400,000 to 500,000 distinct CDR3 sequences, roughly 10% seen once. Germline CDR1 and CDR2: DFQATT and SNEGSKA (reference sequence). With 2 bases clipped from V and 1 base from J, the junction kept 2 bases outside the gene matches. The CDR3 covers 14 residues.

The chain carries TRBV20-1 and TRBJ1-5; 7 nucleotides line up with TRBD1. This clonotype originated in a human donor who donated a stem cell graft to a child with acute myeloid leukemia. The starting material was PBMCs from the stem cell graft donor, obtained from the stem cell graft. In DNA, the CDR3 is TGCAGTGCTAGAAAGGGGGCGAGCAATCAGCCCCAGCATTTT. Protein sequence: CSARKGASNQPQHF.